A single sample is the source of the 27 T cell receptor beta chains below, sequenced in a study of shared clonotypes between healthy human individuals. Here immunoSEQ multiplex PCR was the method, and the copy in TCRdb shows in-frame clones only, minus some. There are 500,000 or so clones in the sample; more than 95% occur only once, and 0.064% lies in the top ten. The sequencing input was naive CD4+ T cells sorted from blood. Subset specified: CD45RA+ positively selected. The receptors derive from a woman aged 30 to 39 in good health.

The chain employs TRBV2 and TRBJ2-5, with TRBD2 matching 12 bases. The J segment lost 3 bases and the V segment lost 2 bases, leaving 4 bases of the junction unmatched. The germline V gene encodes CDR1 SNHLY and CDR2 FYNNEI. The CDR3 spans 16 residues. The CDR3 DNA is TGTGCCAGCAGTGAATGGAGGACTAGCGGGAAAGAGACCCAGTACTTC. Translated, it gives CASSEWRTSGKETQYF.

V gene TRBV5-5 combines with J gene TRBJ1-4; 7 nucleotides match TRBD1. CDR1 and CDR2 (germline): SGHKS, YYEKEE (reference sequence). This CDR3 region has 15 residues. V shed 0 bases and J 11 bases; nucleotides not matched to a gene: 10. CDR3 in amino acids: CASSLGIRQGGKLFF. DNA for the CDR3: TGTGCCAGCAGCTTGGGGATACGACAGGGTGGGAAACTGTTTTTT.

V and J are TRBV19 and TRBJ1-4; 10 nucleotides line up with TRBD1. Germline trimming cut 7 bases from V and 6 bases from J; bases unmatched to any gene: 8. The CDR3 length is 15 residues. Germline V gene lookup returns CDR1 LNHDA and CDR2 SQIVND (reference sequence). The CDR3 coding sequence is TGTGCCAGTACCAATACGGGACAGGGGTATGAAAAACTGTTTTTT. Residues: CASTNTGQGYEKLFF.

The J gene is TRBJ1-5, the V gene TRBV27, with D possibly matching TRBD1 (5 bases). Germline V gene sequence: CDR1 MNHEY, CDR2 SMNVEV (reference sequence). V dropped 2 bases and J dropped 0 bases, with 8 bases sitting between them. The CDR3 runs to 15 residues. The CDR3 protein is CASSLKGNSNQPQHF. CDR3 coding DNA: TGTGCCAGCAGTTTAAAGGGGAATAGCAATCAGCCCCAGCATTTT.

This clone was observed once. This rearrangement joins TRBV28 to TRBJ2-2, with D hard to call. Trimming shortened V by 7 bases and J by 6 bases, and 21 bases separated the two germline ends. CDR3 size: 16 residues. The germline V gene has CDR1 MDHEN and CDR2 SYDVKM. CDR3 DNA: TGTGCCAGCACCCCCTCCCCGGGCCCTTCCTCCGGGGAGCTGTTTTTT. This sequence encodes CASTPSPGPSSGELFF.

V is TRBV28 and J is TRBJ2-5, with a possible D match to TRBD1 (5 bases). The DNA end is a closer match to TRBJ2-7, so the J assignment may be wrong. The CDR3 extends over 16 amino acids. CDR1 is MDHEN and CDR2 is SYDVKM in the germline V gene. The CDR3 nucleotides read TGTGCCAGCAGTCCCCCTACCGCGACAGTTACCTACGAGCAGTACTTC. It specifies CASSPPTATVTYEQYF.

The chain joins TRBV5-1 to TRBJ1-1; D gene ambiguous. The ends were cut back, 7 bases at V and 1 base at J, with 14 bases in the middle. This CDR3 contains 14 residues. Looked up from germline, CDR1 is SGHRS and CDR2 is YFSETQ. CDR3 loop: CASRSGSSNTEAFF. CDR3 in DNA: TGCGCCAGCCGTTCGGGCAGCTCGAACACTGAAGCTTTCTTT.

This clone appeared a single time. The rearrangement uses TRBV29-1 and TRBJ2-5; maybe TRBD2 (6 bases). The CDR3 has 13 residues. Trimming stripped 2 bases from V and 5 bases from J, with 12 bases between. In germline, CDR1 is SQVTM, CDR2 ANQGSEA. The CDR3 sequence is CSVEKGRRETQYF. The DNA for the CDR3 is TGCAGCGTTGAAAAAGGGAGGCGGGAGACCCAGTACTTC.

This clone occurred once. The gene calls are TRBV9 and TRBJ2-3; unclear D gene. Trimming removed 0 bases at V and 4 bases at J, with 15 bases between. This CDR3 comprises 16 residues. Germline values: CDR1 SGDLS, CDR2 YYNGEE. CDR3 sequence: CASSVGSAVGPDTQYF. CDR3 DNA sequence: TGTGCCAGCAGCGTAGGGTCCGCCGTGGGTCCAGATACGCAGTATTTT. The full variable domain, rest sourced from reference TRBV9 and TRBJ2-3, is DSGVTQTPKHLITATGQRVTLRCSPRSGDLSVYWYQQSLDQGLQFLIQYYNGEERAKGNILERFSAQQFPDLHSELNLSSLELGDSALYFCASSVGSAVGPDTQYFGPGTRLTVL.

V usage is TRBV5-1 and J usage is TRBJ2-2, with D tentatively TRBD2 (6 bases). The length of the CDR3 is 16 residues. Trimming removed 0 bases from V and 0 bases from J, with 9 bases in between. The germline gives CDR1 SGHRS, CDR2 YFSETQ. The DNA for the CDR3 is TGCGCCAGCAGCTTGGCCTCGGGGGCGAACACCGGGGAGCTGTTTTTT. Encoded protein: CASSLASGANTGELFF.

CDR3 bases: TGTGCCAGCAGCTTAGAGAGGGTGGCCCATACGCAGTATTTT. Encoded protein: CASSLERVAHTQYF. The J gene is TRBJ2-3, the V gene TRBV7-8, with D perhaps matching TRBD2 (5 bases). The CDR3 runs to 14 residues. Germline CDR1 reads SGHVS; CDR2 reads FQNEAQ. V was trimmed by 1 base and J by 7 bases, leaving 12 bases between them.

This clone was found once. The chain employs TRBV6-1 and TRBJ1-5; D is unclear. Trimming cost V 6 bases and J 0 bases, with 12 bases left between them. The CDR3 has 15 amino acids. CDR1 and CDR2 (germline): MNHNS, SASEGT. The CDR3 DNA follows: TGTGCCAGCAGCCTTCCCGGGTATAGCAATCAGCCCCAGCATTTT. This sequence encodes CASSLPGYSNQPQHF.

The rearrangement links TRBV7-9 to TRBJ2-1, with TRBD2 matching 9 bases. V lost 5 bases, J lost 4 bases, and 6 bases stayed unmatched. This CDR3 spans 15 amino acids. The V gene's germline CDR1 is SEHNR and CDR2 FQNEAQ (reference sequence). This chain's CDR3 is CASSIPSGTYNEQFF. The DNA of the CDR3 is TGTGCCAGCAGCATCCCTAGCGGGACTTACAATGAGCAGTTCTTC.

The chain joins TRBV11-2 to TRBJ2-7, with D possibly matching TRBD1 (5 bases). The CDR3 is 18 residues long. The germline V and J ends were trimmed by 5 bases and 6 bases, with 29 bases remaining between them. CDR1 and CDR2 (germline): SGHAT, FQNNGV. The CDR3 coding sequence is TGTGCCAGCAGCCACCCATTGGGGCAGCGTTTCCTCCTGGGCGAGCAGTACTTC. Translating it yields CASSHPLGQRFLLGEQYF.

This clone was counted a single time. The chain is built from TRBV28 and TRBJ2-6; D gene uncertain. This CDR3 region has 16 residues. The germline gives CDR1 MDHEN, CDR2 SYDVKM. The V end lost 6 bases, the J end lost 2 bases, and 14 bases lay between the germline ends. The CDR3 DNA is TGTGCCAGCAGCGCCAGACGATGGGCTGGGGCCAACGTCCTGACTTTC. This codes for CASSARRWAGANVLTF.

Only one count was recorded for this clone. The rearrangement uses TRBV9 and TRBJ2-5; D call uncertain. CDR3 length: 11 residues. From germline, CDR1 is SGDLS and CDR2 YYNGEE. V dropped 4 bases and J dropped 4 bases, with 5 bases sitting between them. This CDR3 is CASSLGETQYF. In DNA, the CDR3 is TGTGCCAGCAGCCTGGGAGAGACCCAGTACTTC.

The chain is built from TRBV28 and TRBJ2-1, with D possibly TRBD2 on 5 matching bases. Germline V lookup: CDR1 MDHEN, CDR2 SYDVKM. The V and J ends lost 6 bases and 6 bases respectively, with 18 bases between them. The CDR3 spans 15 residues. The CDR3 sequence is CASSLWFLGSNEQFF. The CDR3 DNA is TGTGCCAGCAGCTTGTGGTTCCTAGGGAGCAATGAGCAGTTCTTC.

The chain has TRBV19 and TRBJ1-1, with 9 bases fitting TRBD1. Losses at the gene ends were 2 bases for V and 2 bases for J; bases not matched to a gene: 6. CDR1 and CDR2 from the germline V gene are LNHDA and SQIVND (reference sequence). The CDR3 has 16 residues. The CDR3 region is CASSISNRGRNTEAFF. The CDR3 coding sequence is TGTGCCAGTAGTATAAGCAACAGGGGGCGAAACACTGAAGCTTTCTTT.

This clone was picked up a small number of times. The rearrangement joins TRBV2 to TRBJ1-5; D is unclear. V dropped 6 bases and J dropped 2 bases, with 11 bases sitting between them. The CDR3 is 14 residues long. Germline V CDR1 and CDR2: SNHLY, FYNNEI. In DNA form, the CDR3 reads TGTGCCAGCAGGGGATCCTCGGGCAATCAGCCCCAGCATTTT. Its protein product is CASRGSSGNQPQHF.

For this clone: Other DNA sequences in the same sample also yield this CDR3. CDR3 loop: CASSFRTGENYGYTF. CDR3 nucleotide sequence: TGCGCCAGCAGCTTCCGGACAGGGGAAAACTATGGCTACACCTTC. The gene calls are TRBV5-1 and TRBJ1-2, with TRBD1 identical over 9 bases. Germline CDR1 SGHRS, CDR2 YFSETQ. V trimming: 2 bases; J trimming: 2 bases; junction bases outside the gene matches: 4. The length of the CDR3 is 15 residues.

This sequence joins TRBV28 and TRBJ1-2; D gene uncertain. CDR3 size: 14 residues. V gave up 1 base and J gave up 10 bases, with 16 bases separating them. Germline CDR1 reads MDHEN; CDR2 reads SYDVKM. CDR3 sequence reads: CASSLSRPPLDYTF. Here the CDR3 DNA reads TGTGCCAGCAGTTTATCACGGCCGCCTCTAGACTACACCTTC.

The sample holds one count of this clone. J is TRBJ1-1 and V is TRBV18, with a possible D match to TRBD1 (5 bases). Germline V lookup: CDR1 KGHSH, CDR2 LQKENI. The CDR3 loop spans 14 amino acids. The V end was cut by 1 base, the J end by 6 bases, with 12 bases between. The CDR3 spells CASSPRGESSEAFF. The CDR3 DNA sequence: TGTGCCAGCTCACCACGGGGGGAGAGCTCTGAAGCTTTCTTT.

The CDR3 DNA reads TGTGCCAGCAGTTTTGAGGGGGTTGGGTCGGAGACCCAGTACTTC. As protein: CASSFEGVGSETQYF. V gene TRBV28 combines with J gene TRBJ2-5; D may be TRBD1 (6 bases). The CDR3 loop spans 15 amino acids. The V gene lost 3 bases and the J gene lost 5 bases, with 16 bases spanning the gap. Germline CDR1 and CDR2: MDHEN and SYDVKM. Full variable domain (outside the CDR3, taken from reference TRBV28 and TRBJ2-5): DVKVTQSSRYLVKRTGEKVFLECVQDMDHENMFWYRQDPGLGLRLIYFSYDVKMKEKGDIPEGYSVSREKKERFSLILESASTNQTSMYLCASSFEGVGSETQYFGPGTRLLVL.

V is TRBV5-6 and J is TRBJ2-3; tentatively, D is TRBD2 (6 bases). CDR3 size: 16 residues. Germline V lookup: CDR1 SGHDT, CDR2 YYEEEE. Deletions cut 1 base from V and 6 bases from J, with 18 bases between. CDR3 DNA: TGTGCCAGCAGCTTGTGGGTTCGCGGGATAGATGATACGCAGTATTTT. It specifies CASSLWVRGIDDTQYF.

This chain links TRBV5-6 with TRBJ2-1; 12 bases agree with TRBD2. Germline V lookup: CDR1 SGHDT, CDR2 YYEEEE. V shed 5 bases and J 14 bases; nucleotides not matched to a gene: 5. This CDR3 comprises 12 residues. The CDR3 DNA reads as TGTGCCAGCAGTCATCTAGCGGGAGGGGAGTTCTTC. Translated: CASSHLAGGEFF.

The CDR3 region has the DNA TGTGCCACACGACAGGGTTCGATGAACACTGAAGCTTTCTTT. It translates to CATRQGSMNTEAFF. This sequence joins TRBV5-3 and TRBJ1-1; 7 nucleotides agree with TRBD1. TRBV5-3 is an open reading frame whose function is uncertain. The CDR3 is 14 residues long. V was pared by 9 bases and J by 0 bases, with 8 bases of the junction left unmatched.

This chain uses TRBV28 with TRBJ2-7, with D possibly matching TRBD1 (6 bases). The V end lost 6 bases, the J end lost 0 bases, and 15 bases lay between the germline ends. Germline lookup yields CDR1 MDHEN and CDR2 SYDVKM. There are 15 residues in the CDR3. In DNA form, the CDR3 reads TGTGCCAGCAGACCTGTAGGGGGTTCCTCCTACGAGCAGTACTTC. Its translation is CASRPVGGSSYEQYF.